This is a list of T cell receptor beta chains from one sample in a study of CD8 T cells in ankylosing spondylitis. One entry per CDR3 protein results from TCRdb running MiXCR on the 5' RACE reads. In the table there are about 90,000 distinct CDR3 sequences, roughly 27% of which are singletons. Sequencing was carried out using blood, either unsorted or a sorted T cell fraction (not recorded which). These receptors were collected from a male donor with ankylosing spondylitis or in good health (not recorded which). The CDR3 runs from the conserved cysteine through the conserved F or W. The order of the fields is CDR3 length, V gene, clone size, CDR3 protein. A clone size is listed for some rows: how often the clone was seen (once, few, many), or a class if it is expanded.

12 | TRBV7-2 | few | CASSFGADTQYF
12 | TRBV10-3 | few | CAISEGRYGYTF
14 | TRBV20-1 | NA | CSASSTRGGYTQYF
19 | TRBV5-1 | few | CASSLLGLQTGIRGDEQFF
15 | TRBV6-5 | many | CASSYGTLNTGELFF
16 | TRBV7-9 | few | CASSSGDLAHNQPQHF
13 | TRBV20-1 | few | CSASPGQGNTIYF
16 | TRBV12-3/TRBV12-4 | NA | CASSLAGASGADEQFF
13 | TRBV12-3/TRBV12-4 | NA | CASSLKSDQPQHF
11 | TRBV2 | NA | CASSGADTQYF
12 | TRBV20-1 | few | CSAFPTGETQYF
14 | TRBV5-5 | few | CASSFFWANNEQFF
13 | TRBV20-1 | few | CSAIEANTGELFF
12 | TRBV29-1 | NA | CSALGAAYGYTF
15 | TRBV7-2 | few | CASSRLGTDKNIQYF
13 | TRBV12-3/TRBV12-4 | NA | CASSQGVSTEAFF
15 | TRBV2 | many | CASSDISGENNEQFF
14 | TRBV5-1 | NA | CASSLTGKNTEAFF
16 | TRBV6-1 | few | CASGGQGELGNQPQHF
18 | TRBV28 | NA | CASSFSPKKDQSREKLFF
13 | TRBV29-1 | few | CSVVPAGTYEQYF
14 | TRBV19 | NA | CASSGGGGGTEAFF
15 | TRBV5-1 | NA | CASSFSWTEGDEQFF
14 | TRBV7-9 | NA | CASRGHTRTDTQYF
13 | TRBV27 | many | CASSLFSGNNKFF
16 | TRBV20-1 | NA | CSARTSTRSRTDTQYF
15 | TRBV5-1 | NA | CASRQERQEYSPLHF
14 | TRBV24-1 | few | CATSDSARKNEQFF
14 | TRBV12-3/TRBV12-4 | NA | CASSSRTVNTEAFF
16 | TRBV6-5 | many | CASSYSGDGAQETQYF
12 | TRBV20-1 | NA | CSAHFLNTEAFF
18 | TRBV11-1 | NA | CASSPSRGIISGANVLTF
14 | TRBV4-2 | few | CASSPGSSTDTQYF
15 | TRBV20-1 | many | CSARRLAGGPHEQYF
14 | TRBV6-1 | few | CASRNPTQNSPLHF
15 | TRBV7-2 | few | CASSLELGLAGELFF
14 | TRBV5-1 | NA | CASSTDRFTDTQYF
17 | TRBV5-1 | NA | CASSLWGLSGTIIEQFF
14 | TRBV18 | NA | CASSPDRERYEQYF
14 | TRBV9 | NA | CASSAGSDYNEQFF
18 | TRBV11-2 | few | CASSLGGGQYYGANVLTF
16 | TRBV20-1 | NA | CSARDLNRVSNQPQHF
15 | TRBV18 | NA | CASSPGTRNTGELFF
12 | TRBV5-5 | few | CASTVTNEKLFF
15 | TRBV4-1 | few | CASSPLSGTGDGYTF
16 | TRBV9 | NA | CASSAPPGTVNTEAFF
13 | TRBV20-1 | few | CRTMVSGTDTQYF
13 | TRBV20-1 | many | CSASGGQGETQYF
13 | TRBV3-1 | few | CASSQTGGETQYF
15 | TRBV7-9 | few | CASSLAWDRGNEQFF
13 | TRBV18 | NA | CASSPETAAGQYF